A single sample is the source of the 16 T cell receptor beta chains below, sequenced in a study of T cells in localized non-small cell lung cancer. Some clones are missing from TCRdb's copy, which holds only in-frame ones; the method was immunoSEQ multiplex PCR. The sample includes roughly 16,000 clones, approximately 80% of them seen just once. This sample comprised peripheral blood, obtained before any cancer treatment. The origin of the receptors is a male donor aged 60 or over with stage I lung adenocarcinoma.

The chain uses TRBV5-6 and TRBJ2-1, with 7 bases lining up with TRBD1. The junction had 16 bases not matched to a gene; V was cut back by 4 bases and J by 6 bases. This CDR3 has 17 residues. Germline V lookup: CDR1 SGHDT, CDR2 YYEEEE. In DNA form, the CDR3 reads TGTGCCAGCAGCGACCGCAAACAGGGGACCCTATCCAATGAGCAGTTCTTC. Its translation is CASSDRKQGTLSNEQFF.

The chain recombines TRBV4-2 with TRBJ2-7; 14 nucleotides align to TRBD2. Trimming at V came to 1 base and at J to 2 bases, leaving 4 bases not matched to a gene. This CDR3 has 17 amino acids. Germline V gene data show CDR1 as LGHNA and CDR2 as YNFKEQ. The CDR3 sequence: CASSQARLAGGTYEQYF. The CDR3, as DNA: TGTGCCAGCAGCCAAGCCCGACTAGCGGGGGGGACCTACGAGCAGTACTTC.

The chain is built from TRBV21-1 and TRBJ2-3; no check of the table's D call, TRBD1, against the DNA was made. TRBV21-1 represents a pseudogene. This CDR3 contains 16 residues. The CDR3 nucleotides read TGTGCCAGCAGCAAAGGGGACAGGGGCGGGACAGATACGCAGTATTTT. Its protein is CASSKGDRGGTDTQYF.

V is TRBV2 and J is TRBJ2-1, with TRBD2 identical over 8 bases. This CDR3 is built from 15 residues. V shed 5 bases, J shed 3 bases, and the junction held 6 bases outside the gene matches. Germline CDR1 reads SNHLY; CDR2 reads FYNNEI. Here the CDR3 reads CASSIQRGFYNEQFF. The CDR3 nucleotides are TGTGCCAGCAGTATTCAGCGGGGGTTCTACAATGAGCAGTTCTTC.

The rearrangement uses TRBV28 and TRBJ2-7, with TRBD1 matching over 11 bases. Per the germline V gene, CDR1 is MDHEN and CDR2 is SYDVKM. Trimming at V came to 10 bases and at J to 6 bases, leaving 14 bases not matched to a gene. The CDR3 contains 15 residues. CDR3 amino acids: CATSVDPGQGGEQYF. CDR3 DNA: TGTGCCACATCCGTCGACCCGGGACAGGGGGGCGAGCAGTACTTC.

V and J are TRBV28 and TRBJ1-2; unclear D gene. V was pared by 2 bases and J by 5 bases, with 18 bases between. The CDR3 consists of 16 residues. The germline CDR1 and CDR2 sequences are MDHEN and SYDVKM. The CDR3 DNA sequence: TGTGCCAGCAGTTTAGCTACCAGTCAAGGAGTATATGGCTACACCTTC. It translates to CASSLATSQGVYGYTF.

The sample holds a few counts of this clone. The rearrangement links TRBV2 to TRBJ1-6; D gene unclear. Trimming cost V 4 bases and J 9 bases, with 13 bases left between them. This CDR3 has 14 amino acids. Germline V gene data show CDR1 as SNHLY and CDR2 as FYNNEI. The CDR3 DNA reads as TGTGCCAGCAGTGGAGGGCGAGGTATTTCACCCCTCCACTTT. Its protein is CASSGGRGISPLHF.

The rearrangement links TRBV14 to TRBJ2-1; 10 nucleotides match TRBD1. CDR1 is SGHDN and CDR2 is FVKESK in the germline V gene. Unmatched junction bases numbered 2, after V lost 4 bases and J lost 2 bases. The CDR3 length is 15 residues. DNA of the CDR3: TGTGCCAGCAGCCCCGGACAGGGGGCCTACAATGAGCAGTTCTTC. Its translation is CASSPGQGAYNEQFF. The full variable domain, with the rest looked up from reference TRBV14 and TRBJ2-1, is EAGVTQFPSHSVIEKGQTVTLRCDPISGHDNLYWYRRVMGKEIKFLLHFVKESKQDESGMPNNRFLAERTGGTYSTLKVQPAELEDSGVYFCASSPGQGAYNEQFFGPGTRLTVL.

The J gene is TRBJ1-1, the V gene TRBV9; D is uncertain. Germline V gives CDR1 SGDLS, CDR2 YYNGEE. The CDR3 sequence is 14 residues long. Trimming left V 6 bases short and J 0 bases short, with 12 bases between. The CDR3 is CASTEGGMNTEAFF. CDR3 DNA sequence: TGTGCCAGCACCGAGGGAGGAATGAACACTGAAGCTTTCTTT. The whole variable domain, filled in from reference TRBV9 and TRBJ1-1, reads DSGVTQTPKHLITATGQRVTLRCSPRSGDLSVYWYQQSLDQGLQFLIQYYNGEERAKGNILERFSAQQFPDLHSELNLSSLELGDSALYFCASTEGGMNTEAFFGQGTRLTVV.

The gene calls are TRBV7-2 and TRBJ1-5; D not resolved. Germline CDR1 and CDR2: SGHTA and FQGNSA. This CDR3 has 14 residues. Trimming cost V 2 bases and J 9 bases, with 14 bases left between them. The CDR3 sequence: CASSLMAQDVPQHF. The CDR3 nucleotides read TGTGCCAGCAGCTTAATGGCCCAGGATGTGCCCCAGCATTTT.

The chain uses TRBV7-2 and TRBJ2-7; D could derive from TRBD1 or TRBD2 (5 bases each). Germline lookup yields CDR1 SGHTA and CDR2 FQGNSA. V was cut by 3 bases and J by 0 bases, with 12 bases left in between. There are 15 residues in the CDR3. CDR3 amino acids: CASSLVGTSSYEQYF. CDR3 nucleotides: TGTGCCAGCAGCTTGGTCGGGACGAGCTCCTACGAGCAGTACTTC.

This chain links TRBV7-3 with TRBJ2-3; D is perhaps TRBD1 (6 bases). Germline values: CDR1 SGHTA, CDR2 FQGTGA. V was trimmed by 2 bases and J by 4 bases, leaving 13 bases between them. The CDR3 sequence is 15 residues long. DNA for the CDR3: TGTGCCAGCAGCTTACAGGGGAGTTTGGCAGATACGCAGTATTTT. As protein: CASSLQGSLADTQYF.

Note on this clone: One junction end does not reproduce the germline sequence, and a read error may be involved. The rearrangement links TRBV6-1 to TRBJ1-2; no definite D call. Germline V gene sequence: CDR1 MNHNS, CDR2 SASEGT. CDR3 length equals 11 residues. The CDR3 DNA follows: TGTGCCAGCAGTGAGGCGGACCCTTGGGCCTTC. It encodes CASSEADPWAF.

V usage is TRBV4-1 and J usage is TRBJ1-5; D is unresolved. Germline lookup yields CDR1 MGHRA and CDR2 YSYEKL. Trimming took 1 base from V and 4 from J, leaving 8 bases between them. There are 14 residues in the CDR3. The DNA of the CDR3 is TGCGCCAGCAGCCAAGTAATGCGTAATCAGCCCCAGCATTTT. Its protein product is CASSQVMRNQPQHF.

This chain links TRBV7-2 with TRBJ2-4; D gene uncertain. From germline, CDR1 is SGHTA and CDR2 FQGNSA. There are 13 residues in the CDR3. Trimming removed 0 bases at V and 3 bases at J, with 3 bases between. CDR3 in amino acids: CASSLANKNIQYF. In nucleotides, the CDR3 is TGTGCCAGCAGCTTAGCGAACAAAAACATTCAGTACTTC.

The CDR3 protein is CASSPTRAGPYEQYF. CDR3 bases: TGTGCCAGCAGCCCCACTCGGGCAGGCCCTTACGAGCAGTACTTC. This chain uses TRBV7-3 with TRBJ2-7; D uncertain. V lost 5 bases to trimming and J lost 4 bases, with 18 bases between them. CDR1 is SGHTA and CDR2 is FQGTGA in the germline V gene. This CDR3 comprises 15 residues. The full variable domain, completed using reference TRBV7-3 and TRBJ2-7, is GAGVSQTPSNKVTEKGKYVELRCDPISGHTALYWYRQSLGQGPEFLIYFQGTGAADDSGLPNDRFFAVRPEGSVSTLKIQRTERGDSAVYLCASSPTRAGPYEQYFGPGTRLTVT.